This T cell receptor (beta chain) appears in the sequencing data of a study of blood T cell repertoires in COVID-19. Produced via immunoSEQ multiplex PCR; TCRdb's table is partial and in-frame only. The table has 200,000 or so clones, 70% to 90% seen once; the top ten hold approximately 11%. Recovered Cohort 3 donors showed two negative PCRs, clearance, or symptom resolution. CDR1 MNHEY and CDR2 SMNVEV come from the germline V gene (reference sequence). V lost 4 bases, J lost 7 bases, and 2 bases lay in between. This CDR3 has 11 residues. The sequence was obtained from a man aged 25 to 40 who had recovered from COVID-19. The genes are TRBV27 and TRBJ1-6; D unclear. Sequencing input: PBMCs or T cells enriched from blood (not recorded which). DNA of the CDR3: TGTGCCAGCAGTTCGAATTCACCCCTCCACTTT. Its translation: CASSSNSPLHF.